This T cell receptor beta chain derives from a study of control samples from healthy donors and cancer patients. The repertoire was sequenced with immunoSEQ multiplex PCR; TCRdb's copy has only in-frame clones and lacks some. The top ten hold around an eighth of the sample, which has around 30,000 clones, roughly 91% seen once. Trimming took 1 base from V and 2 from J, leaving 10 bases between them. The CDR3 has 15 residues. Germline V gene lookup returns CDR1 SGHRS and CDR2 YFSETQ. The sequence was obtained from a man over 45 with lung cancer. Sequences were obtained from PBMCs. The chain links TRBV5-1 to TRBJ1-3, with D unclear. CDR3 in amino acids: CASSLLSEAGNTIYF. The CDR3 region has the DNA TGCGCCAGCAGCTTGCTATCGGAGGCTGGAAACACCATATATTTT.